These 30 T cell receptor beta chains share one sample of origin, sequenced in a study of OX40 agonist ivuxolimab in advanced cancers. The library was produced with the immunoSEQ multiplex PCR assay. In its TCRdb copy, this immuneACCESS table keeps in-frame sequences only and misses some clones. Where compared with another copy, unresolved V genes explain less than half of these, and the others have no known cause. This sample lists about 69,000 clones; around 90% were detected once. The ten largest clones take up about 10% of the sample. The sample was CD4+ or CD8+ T cells sorted from blood, taken in a trial of the OX40 agonist ivuxolimab. The receptors were gathered from an adult with an advanced solid tumor such as melanoma, head and neck, liver or kidney cancer.

This chain uses TRBV6-1 with TRBJ2-5; D is unresolved. The J call is uncertain, as TRBJ2-7 better fits the DNA end. The CDR3 is 16 residues long. The V gene's germline CDR1 is MNHNS and CDR2 SASEGT. CDR3 protein: CASSETGSKLTYEQYF. In DNA, the CDR3 is TGTGCCAGCAGTGAAACGGGTTCAAAGCTTACCTACGAGCAGTACTTC.

DNA for the CDR3: TGTGCCAGCTCACGGCTAGCGGGAGAAGAGACCCAGTACTTC. Encoded protein: CASSRLAGEETQYF. The V and J genes are TRBV18 and TRBJ2-5; 10 bases agree with TRBD2. The CDR3 contains 14 residues. Unmatched junction bases numbered 2, after V lost 4 bases and J lost 3 bases. The V gene's germline CDR1 is KGHSH and CDR2 LQKENI.

This chain uses TRBV6-5 with TRBJ1-2, with a tentative D call TRBD1 (5 bases). The ends were cut back, 0 bases at V and 8 bases at J, with 16 bases in the middle. Germline CDR1 and CDR2: MNHEY and SVGAGI. CDR3 size: 15 residues. The CDR3 protein is CASSYSFGHRRGYTF. In DNA form, the CDR3 reads TGTGCCAGCAGTTACTCGTTTGGACATCGCCGAGGCTACACCTTC.

The rearrangement joins TRBV19 to TRBJ1-5, with unresolved D. The germline V gene has CDR1 LNHDA and CDR2 SQIVND (reference sequence). V gave up 6 bases and J gave up 2 bases, with 17 bases separating them. The CDR3 has 16 residues. The CDR3 loop is CASSIRHFIGNQPQHF. The CDR3, as DNA: TGTGCCAGTAGCATCCGACATTTTATAGGCAATCAGCCCCAGCATTTT.

The chain couples TRBV7-9 to TRBJ2-3, with D tentatively TRBD1 or TRBD2 (5 bases each). V lost 0 bases and J lost 2, with 12 bases in between. Germline V gene sequence: CDR1 SEHNR, CDR2 FQNEAQ (reference sequence). The CDR3 runs to 16 residues. CDR3 nucleotides: TGTGCCAGCAGCTTAGCGCCCGGGGCGAACACAGATACGCAGTATTTT. It codes for CASSLAPGANTDTQYF. Using reference TRBV7-9 and TRBJ2-3 for the parts outside the CDR3, the full variable domain is DTGVSQNPRHKITKRGQNVTFRCDPISEHNRLYWYRQTLGQGPEFLTYFQNEAQLEKSRLLSDRFSAERPKGSFSTLEIQRTEQGDSAMYLCASSLAPGANTDTQYFGPGTRLTVL.

The gene calls are TRBV19 and TRBJ2-7; the D gene is possibly TRBD1 (6 bases). Per the germline V gene, CDR1 is LNHDA and CDR2 is SQIVND (reference sequence). There are 13 residues in the CDR3. The V end was cut by 5 bases, the J end by 4 bases, with 12 bases between. This CDR3 is CASSPGQRYEQYF. The CDR3 DNA reads TGTGCCAGTAGTCCCGGACAGAGGTACGAGCAGTACTTC.

The chain employs TRBV12-5 and TRBJ2-5; possibly TRBD1 or TRBD2 for D (6 bases each). The CDR3 sequence is 14 residues long. Looked up from germline, CDR1 is LGHNT and CDR2 is FRNRAP. Trimming stripped 4 bases from V and 5 bases from J, with 14 bases between. CDR3 DNA sequence: TGTGCTAGTGGTTCGGGACTTAGGGGGGAGACCCAGTACTTC. This gives the protein CASGSGLRGETQYF.

This clone has just one count. The CDR3 nucleotides read TGTGCCAGCAGCGGGCCTAAGGCAGATACGCAGTATTTT. Amino acid sequence: CASSGPKADTQYF. The V gene is TRBV5-6, the J gene TRBJ2-3; D remains unclear. The CDR3 loop spans 13 amino acids. The germline gives CDR1 SGHDT, CDR2 YYEEEE. V shed 4 bases and J shed 4 bases, with 10 bases lying between them.

The chain couples TRBV6-5 to TRBJ2-7; maybe TRBD2 (5 bases). The germline CDR1 and CDR2 sequences are MNHEY and SVGAGI. Trimming stripped 0 bases from V and 11 bases from J, with 11 bases between. This CDR3 comprises 12 residues. CDR3 protein: CASSYSTSSKYF. The CDR3 coding sequence is TGTGCCAGCAGTTACTCAACTAGTAGTAAGTACTTC.

There are a few counts of this clone. The rearrangement links TRBV6-5 to TRBJ2-7; TRBD1 aligns across 12 bases. This CDR3 region has 15 residues. Trimming cost V 5 bases and J 6 bases; bases outside gene matches: 8. The germline V gene has CDR1 MNHEY and CDR2 SVGAGI. The CDR3 region is CASSAPGQGAREQYF. The DNA for the CDR3 is TGTGCCAGCAGTGCACCGGGACAGGGGGCTCGCGAGCAGTACTTC.

V gene TRBV19 combines with J gene TRBJ1-6, with 7 bases fitting TRBD1. The CDR3 length is 14 residues. V lost 4 bases to trimming and J lost 8 bases; unmatched junction nucleotides: 5. In germline, CDR1 is LNHDA, CDR2 SQIVND (reference sequence). This CDR3 reads CASSTTGRYSPLHF. Written as DNA, the CDR3 is TGTGCCAGTAGTACGACAGGGCGATATTCACCCCTCCACTTT. The entire variable domain, with the rest obtained from reference TRBV19 and TRBJ1-6, is as follows: DGGITQSPKYLFRKEGQNVTLSCEQNLNHDAMYWYRQDPGQGLRLIYYSQIVNDFQKGDIAEGYSVSREKKESFPLTVTSAQKNPTAFYLCASSTTGRYSPLHFGNGTRLTVT.

This chain uses TRBV6-1 with TRBJ1-2, with a weak D call TRBD1 (5 bases). The CDR3 runs 14 residues. Germline V gene lookup returns CDR1 MNHNS and CDR2 SASEGT. The V gene lost 4 bases and the J gene lost 8 bases, with 17 bases spanning the gap. CDR3 loop: CASSVRVAGGGYTF. The CDR3 nucleotides read TGTGCCAGCAGTGTTAGGGTGGCGGGGGGAGGCTACACCTTC.

This chain uses TRBV4-1 with TRBJ2-3, with TRBD1 matching 9 bases. Losses at the gene ends were 5 bases for V and 1 base for J; bases not matched to a gene: 4. This CDR3 contains 15 residues. Germline values: CDR1 MGHRA, CDR2 YSYEKL. The CDR3 protein is CASSERQGGTDTQYF. DNA of the CDR3: TGCGCCAGCAGCGAACGACAGGGGGGCACAGATACGCAGTATTTT.

The J gene is TRBJ1-2, the V gene TRBV11-2; 12 nucleotides line up with TRBD1. V was clipped by 5 bases and J by 8 bases; unmatched bases: 12. Germline lookup yields CDR1 SGHAT and CDR2 FQNNGV. The CDR3 is 16 amino acids. The CDR3 nucleotides read TGTGCCAGCAGCCCTCGGGACAGGGGGCGCGCTGGAGGCTACACCTTC. It yields the protein CASSPRDRGRAGGYTF.

The gene calls are TRBV2 and TRBJ2-2; D is possibly TRBD2 (5 bases). The CDR3 has 14 amino acids. CDR1 and CDR2 (germline): SNHLY, FYNNEI. Trimming took 2 bases from V and 2 from J, leaving 6 bases between them. CDR3 sequence (DNA): TGTGCCAGCAGTGAATCGGGAAACACCGGGGAGCTGTTTTTT. Residues: CASSESGNTGELFF.

V is TRBV7-3 and J is TRBJ2-1; no clear D. V gave up 8 bases and J gave up 5 bases, with 10 bases separating them. CDR1 is SGHTA and CDR2 is FQGTGA in the germline V gene. This CDR3 region has 12 residues. For the CDR3, the DNA is TGTGCCAGCGGACGATCCGACAATGAGCAGTTCTTC. Protein sequence: CASGRSDNEQFF.

This clone has a single count. V and J are TRBV7-3 and TRBJ2-1; a possible D gene is TRBD2 (6 bases). Trimming removed 3 bases from V and 0 bases from J, with 15 bases in between. The germline V gene encodes CDR1 SGHTA and CDR2 FQGTGA. CDR3 length: 17 residues. Here the CDR3 DNA reads TGTGCCAGCAGCTTCAAAGCTAGCGTTCACTCCTACAATGAGCAGTTCTTC. This gives the protein CASSFKASVHSYNEQFF.

V usage is TRBV11-3 and J usage is TRBJ2-3, with 7 positions matching TRBD1. The germline gives CDR1 SGHNT, CDR2 YENEEA. J gave up 4 bases and V 5 bases, and 9 bases lay outside the gene matches. The length of the CDR3 is 15 residues. The CDR3 region is CASSPDRVGADTQYF. The CDR3 bases are TGTGCCAGCAGCCCTGACAGGGTGGGGGCAGATACGCAGTATTTT.

This chain's CDR3 is CASRATIAGGPYNEQFF. CDR3 bases: TGTGCCAGCAGAGCTACAATAGCGGGAGGGCCGTACAATGAGCAGTTCTTC. This rearrangement joins TRBV11-2 to TRBJ2-1; 11 bases fit TRBD2. Germline CDR1 reads SGHAT; CDR2 reads FQNNGV. The V and J ends lost 6 bases and 4 bases, in that order; junction bases with no gene match: 11. The CDR3 length is 17 residues.

The gene calls are TRBV6-4 and TRBJ1-2; the D is unclear. The length of the CDR3 is 14 residues. Trimming took off 3 bases at V and 7 bases at J, with 15 bases between the two ends. Looked up from germline, CDR1 is MRHNA and CDR2 is SNTAGT. The chain's CDR3 is CASSEESGLFGYTF. As DNA, the CDR3 is TGTGCCAGCAGTGAAGAGTCTGGACTCTTTGGCTACACCTTC.

The chain combines TRBV5-6 with TRBJ1-1; no clear D gene. The V gene lost 4 bases and the J gene lost 12 bases, with 16 bases spanning the gap. Germline loops: CDR1 SGHDT, CDR2 YYEEEE. The CDR3 is made up of 12 amino acids. The CDR3 DNA follows: TGTGCCAGCAGCAAACGACACCCCGATTCTTTCTTT. Encoded protein: CASSKRHPDSFF.

This chain joins TRBV19 and TRBJ2-1, with TRBD2 matching over 7 bases. CDR3 length: 15 residues. V gave up 10 bases and J gave up 6 bases; unmatched junction bases: 15. Germline-derived CDR1 and CDR2 are LNHDA and SQIVND (reference sequence). DNA for the CDR3: TGTGCCACAACAAGCGCGGGAGTAAGGTCCAATGAGCAGTTCTTC. It yields the protein CATTSAGVRSNEQFF.

The rearrangement joins TRBV5-4 to TRBJ2-1; a weak D match, TRBD2 (6 bases). The germline V gene encodes CDR1 SGHNT and CDR2 YYREEE (reference sequence). V was cut by 4 bases and J by 0 bases, with 14 bases left in between. This CDR3 region has 16 residues. In DNA, the CDR3 is TGTGCCAGCAGCCCGGCGGGGACCAGCTCCTACAATGAGCAGTTCTTC. This sequence encodes CASSPAGTSSYNEQFF.

The chain carries TRBV5-1 and TRBJ2-5; 10 nucleotides agree with TRBD2. Germline loops: CDR1 SGHRS, CDR2 YFSETQ. Losses at the gene ends were 2 bases for V and 4 bases for J; bases not matched to a gene: 5. The CDR3 loop spans 15 amino acids. CDR3 amino acids: CASSLGSGRTETQYF. Here the CDR3 DNA reads TGCGCCAGCAGCTTAGGTAGCGGGAGGACAGAGACCCAGTACTTC.

Relative to its sample, this clone is medium-sized. The chain combines TRBV5-4 with TRBJ2-4, with 7 positions matching TRBD1. The CDR3 has 16 amino acids. Per germline, CDR1 SGHNT and CDR2 YYREEE (reference sequence). Trimming at V came to 0 bases and at J to 0 bases, leaving 3 bases not matched to a gene. CDR3 nucleotide sequence: TGTGCCAGCAGCTTGGGGGACAGTGTAGCCAAAAACATTCAGTACTTC. Protein product: CASSLGDSVAKNIQYF.

The chain recombines TRBV19 with TRBJ1-1; 9 bases agree with TRBD1. The CDR3 loop spans 14 amino acids. The ends lost 7 bases at V and 2 bases at J; junction bases unmatched: 5. The germline V gene encodes CDR1 LNHDA and CDR2 SQIVND (reference sequence). CDR3 in amino acids: CASKDRGYNTEAFF. The CDR3 nucleotides read TGTGCCAGTAAGGACAGGGGCTATAACACTGAAGCTTTCTTT.

The chain joins TRBV5-1 to TRBJ2-5; 12 nucleotides match TRBD2. Germline V lookup: CDR1 SGHRS, CDR2 YFSETQ. The CDR3 loop spans 14 amino acids. Losses at the gene ends were 5 bases for V and 6 bases for J; bases not matched to a gene: 5. The CDR3 spells CASSGTSGSQTQYF. The CDR3 nucleotides read TGCGCCAGCAGTGGGACTAGCGGGTCCCAGACCCAGTACTTC.

The chain recombines TRBV11-2 with TRBJ2-1; D remains unclear. The V gene lost 2 bases and the J gene lost 10 bases, with 3 bases spanning the gap. Germline V gives CDR1 SGHAT, CDR2 FQNNGV. CDR3 size: 10 residues. The DNA of the CDR3 is TGTGCCAGCAGCTTACGAGAGCAGTTCTTC. Translated: CASSLREQFF.

The chain links TRBV6-1 to TRBJ2-3, with D hard to call. V gave up 5 bases and J gave up 2 bases, with 14 bases separating them. Germline values: CDR1 MNHNS, CDR2 SASEGT. This CDR3 is 15 amino acids long. CDR3 sequence (DNA): TGTGCCAGCAGTCCTCATAGGTCACACACAGATACGCAGTATTTT. It is translated as CASSPHRSHTDTQYF.

V usage is TRBV6-5 and J usage is TRBJ2-7, with D possibly being TRBD2 (6 bases). Germline loops: CDR1 MNHEY, CDR2 SVGAGI. The V and J ends lost 2 bases and 4 bases respectively, with 15 bases between them. This CDR3 comprises 15 residues. CDR3 sequence (DNA): TGTGCCAGCAGTTACCGTCTAGCGCCGGCTTACGAGCAGTACTTC. Amino acids: CASSYRLAPAYEQYF.